This TCR beta chain was found in a study of blood T cell repertoires in COVID-19. Clones were sequenced by immunoSEQ multiplex PCR, and TCRdb holds only the in-frame ones, with some missing. The sample holds around 280,000 clones; more than 85% are singletons and the top ten take about 1.2%. The CDR3 sequence is 14 residues long. Germline values: CDR1 SGHTA, CDR2 FQGNSA. V dropped 1 base and J dropped 0 bases, with 7 bases sitting between them. The sequenced material came from peripheral blood. The sequence came from a man in his 70s with acute or convalescent COVID-19. The chain carries TRBV7-2 and TRBJ2-7, with D unresolved. The CDR3, as DNA: TGTGCCAGCAGCTTAGAACGGAGCTCCTACGAGCAGTACTTC. Amino acid sequence: CASSLERSSYEQYF. Together with reference TRBV7-2 and TRBJ2-7, the CDR3 gives the full variable domain: GAGVSQSPSNKVTEKGKDVELRCDPISGHTALYWYRQSLGQGLEFLIYFQGNSAPDKSGLPSDRFSAERTGGSVSTLTIQRTQQEDSAVYLCASSLERSSYEQYFGPGTRLTVT.